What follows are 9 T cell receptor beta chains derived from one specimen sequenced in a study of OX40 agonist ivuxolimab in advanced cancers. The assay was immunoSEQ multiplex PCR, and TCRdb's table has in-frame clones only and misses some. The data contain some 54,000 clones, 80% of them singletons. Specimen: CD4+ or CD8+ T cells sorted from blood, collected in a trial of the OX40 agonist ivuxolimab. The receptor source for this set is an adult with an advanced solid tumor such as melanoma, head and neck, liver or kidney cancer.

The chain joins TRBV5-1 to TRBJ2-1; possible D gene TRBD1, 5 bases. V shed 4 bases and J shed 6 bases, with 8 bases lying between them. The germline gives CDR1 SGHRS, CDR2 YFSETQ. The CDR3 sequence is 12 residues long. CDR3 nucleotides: TGCGCCAGCAGCGGACAACTCAATGAGCAGTTCTTC. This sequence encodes CASSGQLNEQFF.

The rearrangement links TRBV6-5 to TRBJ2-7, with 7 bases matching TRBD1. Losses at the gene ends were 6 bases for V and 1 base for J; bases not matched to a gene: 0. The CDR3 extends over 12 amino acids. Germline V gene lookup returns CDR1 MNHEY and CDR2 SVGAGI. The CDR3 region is CASRGQSYEQYF. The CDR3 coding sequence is TGTGCCAGCAGGGGACAGTCCTACGAGCAGTACTTC.

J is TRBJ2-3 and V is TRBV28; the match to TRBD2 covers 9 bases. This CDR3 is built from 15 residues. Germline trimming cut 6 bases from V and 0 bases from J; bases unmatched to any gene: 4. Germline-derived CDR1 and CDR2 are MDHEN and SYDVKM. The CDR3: CASRTSGASTDTQYF. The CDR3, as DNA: TGTGCCAGCAGGACTAGCGGAGCTAGCACAGATACGCAGTATTTT.

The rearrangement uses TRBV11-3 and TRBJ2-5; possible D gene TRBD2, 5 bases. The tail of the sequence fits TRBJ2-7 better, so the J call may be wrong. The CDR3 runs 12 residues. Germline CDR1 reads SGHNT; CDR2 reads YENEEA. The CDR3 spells CASSLRGYEQYF. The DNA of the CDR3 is TGTGCCAGCAGCTTACGGGGCTACGAGCAGTACTTC.

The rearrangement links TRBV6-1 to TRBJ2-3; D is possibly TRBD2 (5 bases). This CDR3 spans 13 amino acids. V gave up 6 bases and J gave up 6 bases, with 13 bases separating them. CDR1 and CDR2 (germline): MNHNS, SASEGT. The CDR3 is CASRLVGVDTQYF. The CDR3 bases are TGTGCCAGCAGACTAGTTGGGGTGGATACGCAGTATTTT.

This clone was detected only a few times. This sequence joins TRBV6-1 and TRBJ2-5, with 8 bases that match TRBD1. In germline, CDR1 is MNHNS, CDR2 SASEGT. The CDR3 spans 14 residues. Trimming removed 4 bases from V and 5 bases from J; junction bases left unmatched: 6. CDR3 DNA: TGTGCCAGCAGTGCGTACAGGGGGGTGGAGACCCAGTACTTC. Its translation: CASSAYRGVETQYF.

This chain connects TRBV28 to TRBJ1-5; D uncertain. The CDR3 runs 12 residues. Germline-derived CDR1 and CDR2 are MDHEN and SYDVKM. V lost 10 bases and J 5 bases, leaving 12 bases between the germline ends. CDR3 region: CATGRPHQPQHF. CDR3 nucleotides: TGTGCCACCGGCAGGCCCCATCAGCCCCAGCATTTT.

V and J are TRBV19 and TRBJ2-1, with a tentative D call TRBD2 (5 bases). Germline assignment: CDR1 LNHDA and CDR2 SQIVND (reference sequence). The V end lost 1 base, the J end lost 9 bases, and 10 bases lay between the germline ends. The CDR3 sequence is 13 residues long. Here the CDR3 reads CASSIGLPTEQFF. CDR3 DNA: TGTGCCAGTAGTATAGGACTACCTACTGAGCAGTTCTTC.

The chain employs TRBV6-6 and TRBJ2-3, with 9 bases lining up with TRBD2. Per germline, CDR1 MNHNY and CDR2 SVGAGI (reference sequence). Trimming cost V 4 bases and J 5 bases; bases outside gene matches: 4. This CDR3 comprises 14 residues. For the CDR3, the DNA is TGTGCCAGCAGTTCGCGGGGGGGCCGAGATACGCAGTATTTT. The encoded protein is CASSSRGGRDTQYF.